The subject of this entry is one T cell receptor (beta chain). The sample originates from a study of blood T cell repertoires in COVID-19. Whole-study context: Researchers got acute and convalescent COVID-19 samples from the United States, Italy and Spain. The cDNA or gDNA used as material had been derived from T cells, B-cell-depleted T cells, or PBMCs.

Study processing details: From reference gene primer amplification, estimates of nucleated cell counts were derived. TCRdb keeps only in-frame clones here, not all; method: immunoSEQ multiplex PCR. The V and J calls and clone size are taken from that table; D and trimming were inferred from the DNA. The sample has some 180,000 clones, 65% to 80% seen once; the top ten hold about 13%. CDR1 MNHEY and CDR2 SMNVEV come from the germline V gene (reference sequence). V lost 1 base to trimming and J lost 8 bases, with 6 bases between them. CDR3 size: 13 residues. The sequence derives from a man aged 45-65 years who had recovered from COVID-19. V and J are TRBV27 and TRBJ1-6, with D uncertain. Sequencing used peripheral blood. The CDR3 DNA sequence: TGTGCCAGCAGTTTATGGGGAGATTCACCCCTCCACTTT. It translates to CASSLWGDSPLHF.